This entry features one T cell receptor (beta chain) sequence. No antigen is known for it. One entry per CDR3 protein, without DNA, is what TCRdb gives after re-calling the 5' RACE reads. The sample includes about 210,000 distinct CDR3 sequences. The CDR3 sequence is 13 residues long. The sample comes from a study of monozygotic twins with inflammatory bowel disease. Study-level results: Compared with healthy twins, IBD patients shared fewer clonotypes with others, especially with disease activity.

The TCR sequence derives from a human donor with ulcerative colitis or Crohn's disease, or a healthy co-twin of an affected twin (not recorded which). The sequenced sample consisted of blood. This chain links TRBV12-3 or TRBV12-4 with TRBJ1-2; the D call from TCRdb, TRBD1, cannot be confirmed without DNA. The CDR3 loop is CASSFQGRYGYTF.